This T cell receptor beta chain was found in a study of blood T cell repertoires in COVID-19. Turning to the study itself: Specimens from acute and convalescent COVID-19 originated in the United States, Italy and Spain. T cells, B-cell-depleted T cells, or PBMCs supplied cDNA or gDNA.

Germline V lookup: CDR1 SEHNR, CDR2 FQNEAQ (reference sequence). V shed 1 base and J shed 7 bases, with 10 bases lying between them. The CDR3 sequence is 13 residues long. Authors' data handling: Amplification with reference gene primers provided the estimates of nucleated cell counts. Measured with immunoSEQ multiplex PCR; TCRdb has only the in-frame clones, and not every one. For V, J and clone size, that table is used; D and trimming come from the DNA. The data show 100,000 to 140,000 clones, over 80% seen once. The receptor comes from a woman aged 30 to 39 with acute or convalescent COVID-19. Source material: peripheral blood. The chain joins TRBV7-9 to TRBJ1-1; the D gene is possibly TRBD1 (5 bases). CDR3 sequence (DNA): TGTGCCAGCAGCTTAGGGGGCTCAGTTGAAGCTTTCTTT. This sequence encodes CASSLGGSVEAFF.